These T cell receptor beta chains were read from a single sample in a study of T cell changes during pregnancy in multiple sclerosis. Sequencing was performed with immunoSEQ multiplex PCR; in TCRdb, only in-frame clones are kept and a portion is missing. This table has around 50,000 clones, 75% to 90% appearing once. Sample: CD8+ T cells from peripheral blood mononuclear cells, taken in the second trimester of pregnancy. Receptors originate from a female donor with multiple sclerosis, enrolled in a pregnancy study. The CDR3 runs from the conserved cysteine through the conserved F or W. The order of the fields is V gene, J gene, D gene, CDR3 protein, CDR3 DNA. The D gene is left open where the match is weak.

V gene: TRBV19
J gene: TRBJ2-7
D gene: -
CDR3 protein: CASSGLQGFNEQYF
CDR3 DNA: TGTGCCAGTAGCGGTCTACAGGGTTTCAACGAGCAGTACTTC

V gene: TRBV27
J gene: TRBJ1-2
D gene: TRBD1
CDR3 protein: CASSTRQGAYGTF
CDR3 DNA: TGTGCCAGCAGTACCCGACAGGGGGCATATGGTACCTTC

V gene: TRBV7-9
J gene: TRBJ2-7
D gene: -
CDR3 protein: CASSLETYEQYF
CDR3 DNA: TGTGCCAGCAGCCTGGAGACCTACGAGCAGTACTTC

V gene: TRBV9
J gene: TRBJ2-7
D gene: -
CDR3 protein: CASSEEGDSGYEQYF
CDR3 DNA: TGTGCCAGCAGCGAGGAGGGGGACAGTGGCTACGAGCAGTACTTC

V gene: TRBV7-9
J gene: TRBJ2-1
D gene: TRBD2
CDR3 protein: CASSLGLAGTSYNEQFF
CDR3 DNA: TGTGCCAGCAGCTTAGGATTAGCGGGTACCTCCTACAATGAGCAGTTCTTC

V gene: TRBV14
J gene: TRBJ1-2
D gene: TRBD1
CDR3 protein: CASSQAWTGANYGYTF
CDR3 DNA: TGTGCCAGCAGCCAAGCTTGGACAGGGGCTAACTATGGCTACACCTTC

V gene: TRBV11-2
J gene: TRBJ1-6
D gene: -
CDR3 protein: CASSSSGVSPLHF
CDR3 DNA: TGTGCCAGCAGCTCCTCAGGGGTTTCACCCCTCCACTTT

V gene: TRBV6-1
J gene: TRBJ1-1
D gene: -
CDR3 protein: CASSPWNTEAFF
CDR3 DNA: TGTGCCAGCAGCCCATGGAACACTGAAGCTTTCTTT

V gene: TRBV6-1
J gene: TRBJ1-3
D gene: TRBD1
CDR3 protein: CASSEGDRVGGNTIYF
CDR3 DNA: TGTGCCAGCAGTGAAGGCGACAGGGTGGGAGGAAACACCATATATTTT

V gene: TRBV29-1
J gene: TRBJ2-3
D gene: -
CDR3 protein: CSGKLHSDTQYF
CDR3 DNA: TGCAGCGGCAAGCTTCACTCGGATACGCAGTATTTT

V gene: TRBV7-6
J gene: TRBJ2-7
D gene: TRBD2
CDR3 protein: CASSSRGLAGTYEQYF
CDR3 DNA: TGTGCCAGCAGCTCCCGAGGTCTAGCGGGTACCTACGAGCAGTACTTC

V gene: TRBV5-5
J gene: TRBJ1-3
D gene: -
CDR3 protein: CASSLVASSGNTIYF
CDR3 DNA: TGTGCCAGCAGCTTGGTGGCCTCCTCTGGAAACACCATATATTTT

V gene: TRBV4-1
J gene: TRBJ2-1
D gene: -
CDR3 protein: CASRGAGNEQFF
CDR3 DNA: TGCGCCAGCCGGGGGGCGGGAAATGAGCAGTTCTTC